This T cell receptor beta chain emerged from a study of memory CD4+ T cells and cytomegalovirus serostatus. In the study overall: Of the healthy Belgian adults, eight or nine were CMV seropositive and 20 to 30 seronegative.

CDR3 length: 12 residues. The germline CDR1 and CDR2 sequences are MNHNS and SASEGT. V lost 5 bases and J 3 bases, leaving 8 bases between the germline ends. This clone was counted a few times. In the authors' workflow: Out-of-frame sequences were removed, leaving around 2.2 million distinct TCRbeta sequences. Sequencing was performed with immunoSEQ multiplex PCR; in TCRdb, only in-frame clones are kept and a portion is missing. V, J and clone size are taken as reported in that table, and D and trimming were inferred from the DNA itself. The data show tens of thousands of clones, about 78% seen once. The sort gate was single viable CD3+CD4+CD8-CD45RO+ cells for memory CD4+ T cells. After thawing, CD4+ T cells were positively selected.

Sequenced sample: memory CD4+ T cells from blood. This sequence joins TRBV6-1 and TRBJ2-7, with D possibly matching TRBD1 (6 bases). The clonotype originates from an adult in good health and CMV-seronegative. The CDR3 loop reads CASSRGNYEQYF. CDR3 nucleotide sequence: TGTGCCAGCAGTAGGGGGAACTACGAGCAGTACTTC.